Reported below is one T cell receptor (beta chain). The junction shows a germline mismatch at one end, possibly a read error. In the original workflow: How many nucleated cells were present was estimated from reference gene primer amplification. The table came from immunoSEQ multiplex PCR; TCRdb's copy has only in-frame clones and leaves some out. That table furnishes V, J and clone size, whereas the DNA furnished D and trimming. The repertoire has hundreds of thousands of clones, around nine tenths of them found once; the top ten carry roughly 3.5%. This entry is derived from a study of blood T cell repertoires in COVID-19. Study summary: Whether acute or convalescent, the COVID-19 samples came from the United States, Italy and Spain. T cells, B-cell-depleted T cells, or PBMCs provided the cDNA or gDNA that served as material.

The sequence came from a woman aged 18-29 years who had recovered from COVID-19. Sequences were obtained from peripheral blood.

The CDR3 nucleotides read TGTGCCAGCACTGAACGAATAAAAGACTTATATGGCTACACCTTC. Translation gives CASTERIKDLYGYTF. This chain uses TRBV2 with TRBJ1-2; D is unresolved. This CDR3 spans 15 amino acids. Per the germline V gene, CDR1 is SNHLY and CDR2 is FYNNEI.